The clone carrying this TCR beta chain was found a few times. Its cognate antigen is unknown. Sample-barcoded 5' priming and a J-beta primer mix drove a second PCR of roughly 6 to 12 cycles. TCRdb passed the 5' RACE reads through MiXCR, listing each CDR3 protein once. The data contain around 970,000 distinct CDR3 sequences, approximately 50% of them seen just once; the ten biggest clones take up over 20%. The data were obtained in a study of blood T cells in healthy people across ages. Findings and caveats of the study: Significant beta diversity loss was already apparent by age around 40, declining roughly linearly.

The CDR3 has 15 residues. CDR1 is MNHEY and CDR2 is SVGEGT in the germline V gene. With V trimmed by 0 bases and J by 4 bases, 5 bases remained unmatched. The rearrangement uses TRBV6-2 or TRBV6-3 and TRBJ2-7; 8 bases align to TRBD1. The TCR originated in a woman aged 55-70 years in good health. Sample: blood. The CDR3 nucleotides read TGTGCCAGCAGTTACTCGACAGGGGTAATTTACGAGCAGTACTTC. It yields the protein CASSYSTGVIYEQYF.